This entry lists 26 T cell receptor beta chains sequenced from one sample in a study of molecular identifiers for immune sequencing clone quantification. MiXCR was run by TCRdb on the PCR reads, yielding one entry per CDR3 protein. The sample carries a few hundred thousand distinct CDR3 sequences, about a fifth recorded once. Sample: naive CD8+ T cells from blood, with Jurkat cell RNA spiked in. Subset indicated: FACS-sorted CD8+CD4-CCR7+CD45RA+ naive T cells. These receptors were collected from a human donor in good health. Some libraries in this study had Jurkat cell RNA spiked in.

This clonotype was picked up many times. The limits of the CDR3 on the DNA are not certain, so only TCRdb's listed CDR3 is given. The chain links TRBV20-1 to TRBJ1-2; no DNA check was done on the table's D call, TRBD1. Inclusive of both ends, the CDR3 amounts to 14 amino acids. Germline loops: CDR1 DFQATT, CDR2 SNEGSKA (reference sequence). The CDR3: CSARNSGQYFGYTF.

This clonotype was seen repeatedly, ten times or more. This chain uses TRBV12-3 or TRBV12-4 with TRBJ1-1; 10 bases align to TRBD1. The junction had 12 bases not matched to a gene; V was cut back by 4 bases and J by 13 bases. This CDR3 contains 14 residues. CDR3 in DNA: TGTGCCAGCAGTTCAGACAGGGGGCTGGTGGACGTTTTCTTT. It codes for CASSSDRGLVDVFF.

This chain links TRBV30 with TRBJ1-1, with a possible D match to TRBD1 (5 bases). Trimming took 8 bases from V and 3 from J, leaving 22 bases between them. There are 15 residues in the CDR3. Germline lookup yields CDR1 GTSNPN and CDR2 SVGIG (reference sequence). CDR3 coding DNA: TGTGCCCTAAGGGAAGACGGGGCGGGGGACACTGAAGCTTTCTTT. Protein: CALREDGAGDTEAFF.

In its sample, this clonotype was seen once. A much larger clone lies a single base off, so this may be a read error. This rearrangement joins TRBV28 to TRBJ2-6; 9 bases line up with TRBD1. The CDR3 totals 17 residues. CDR1 and CDR2 (germline): MDHEN, SYDVKM. This chain's CDR3 is CASSADRGNSGANVLAF. DNA of the CDR3: TGTGCCAGCAGTGCGGACAGGGGCAACTCTGGGGCCAACGTCCTGGCTTTC.

This clonotype was recorded at least ten times. The chain uses TRBV20-1 and TRBJ2-7, with D maybe TRBD1 (5 bases). Trimming took 0 bases from V and 5 from J, leaving 17 bases between them. The CDR3 is 15 amino acids. The V gene's germline CDR1 is DFQATT and CDR2 SNEGSKA (reference sequence). This CDR3 reads CSARERGHVANEQYF. DNA for the CDR3: TGCAGTGCTAGAGAAAGGGGCCATGTCGCCAACGAGCAGTACTTC.

This clonotype occurred a few times. CDR3 bases: TGTGCCAGCAGCCAAGGGCAGGGGCAATTATCTGGGGCCAACGTCCTGACTTTC. It codes for CASSQGQGQLSGANVLTF. V is TRBV4-2 and J is TRBJ2-6; possibly TRBD1 for D (6 bases). The CDR3 length is 18 residues. Germline V CDR1 and CDR2: LGHNA, YNFKEQ. The germline V and J ends were trimmed by 1 base and 1 base, with 14 bases remaining between them.

This rearrangement joins TRBV27 to TRBJ2-3; 10 bases match TRBD2. Trimming cost V 4 bases and J 5 bases; bases outside gene matches: 12. The germline V gene encodes CDR1 MNHEY and CDR2 SMNVEV (reference sequence). This CDR3 contains 17 residues. This chain's CDR3 is CASSYAGVAGGRDTQYF. The CDR3 DNA follows: TGTGCCAGCAGTTATGCGGGGGTAGCGGGAGGTCGAGATACGCAGTATTTT.

The CDR3 protein is CASSLLQGDGYTF. The CDR3 region has the DNA TGTGCCAGCAGCTTACTACAGGGAGATGGCTACACCTTC. V usage is TRBV7-9 and J usage is TRBJ1-2; tentatively, D is TRBD1 (6 bases). There are 13 residues in the CDR3. The V end lost 2 bases, the J end lost 6 bases, and 10 bases lay between the germline ends. Per the germline V gene, CDR1 is SEHNR and CDR2 is FQNEAQ (reference sequence).

At least ten counts were recorded for this clonotype. CDR3 sequence reads: CASSLALGTENTEAFF. CDR3 coding DNA: TGTGCCAGCAGCTTAGCGTTAGGGACTGAGAACACTGAAGCTTTCTTT. The rearrangement joins TRBV7-2 to TRBJ1-1; a possible D gene is TRBD1 (5 bases). Germline-derived CDR1 and CDR2 are SGHTA and FQGNSA. V lost 0 bases, J lost 1 base, and 12 bases lay in between. The CDR3 totals 16 residues.

This clonotype has just one count. Sequence at one end of the junction differs from germline and may be a read error. V gene TRBV5-1 combines with J gene TRBJ2-7, with TRBD1 matching 9 bases. This CDR3 comprises 14 residues. Germline-derived CDR1 and CDR2 are SGHRS and YFSETQ. The CDR3 bases are TGCGCCAGCAGCTTGACAGGGGGCCCCAGCGAGCGGTACTTC. Protein product: CASSLTGGPSERYF.

This clonotype appeared many times. The rearrangement uses TRBV12-3 or TRBV12-4 and TRBJ2-2; tentative D call: TRBD2 (7 bases). V lost 5 bases and J lost 4, with 17 bases in between. The CDR3 covers 16 residues. CDR3 nucleotides: TGTGCCAGCAGTCCAGGGGAGGGGCCAAGCACCGGGGAGCTGTTTTTT. It translates to CASSPGEGPSTGELFF.

The chain employs TRBV5-6 and TRBJ2-5; D perhaps matches TRBD2 (5 bases). The CDR3 totals 13 residues. V lost 4 bases and J lost 5, with 12 bases in between. CDR1 and CDR2 from the germline V gene are SGHDT and YYEEEE. The CDR3 DNA sequence: TGTGCCAGCAGCCCGAGCGGAACGGAGACCCAGTACTTC. It translates to CASSPSGTETQYF. The variable domain in full, with the rest retrieved from reference TRBV5-6 and TRBJ2-5, is DAGVTQSPTHLIKTRGQQVTLRCSPKSGHDTVSWYQQALGQGPQFIFQYYEEEERQRGNFPDRFSGHQFPNYSSELNVNALLLGDSALYLCASSPSGTETQYFGPGTRLLVL.

This clonotype has only a few counts. J is TRBJ2-1 and V is TRBV20-1; 9 bases agree with TRBD2. The V and J ends lost 6 bases and 4 bases, in that order; junction bases with no gene match: 7. CDR3 size: 14 residues. Germline V CDR1 and CDR2: DFQATT, SNEGSKA (reference sequence). The CDR3 spells CSAFSGRSYNEQFF. The CDR3 bases are TGCAGTGCGTTCAGCGGGAGGTCGTACAATGAGCAGTTCTTC.

This clonotype was seen many times. DNA of the CDR3: TGCGCCAGCAGCCAAGATGGGTTGCCTAGCGGGGGCCACACAGATACGCAGTATTTT. Translated: CASSQDGLPSGGHTDTQYF. V is TRBV4-3 and J is TRBJ2-3, with TRBD2 identical over 10 bases. V lost 0 bases to trimming and J lost 2 bases; unmatched junction nucleotides: 11. The germline V gene encodes CDR1 LGHNA and CDR2 YSLEER. There are 19 residues in the CDR3.

Remarks on this clonotype: In this CDR3 the conserved last residue, phenylalanine or tryptophan, is missing, so a read error is likely. The J gene is TRBJ1-6, the V gene TRBV28, with D unresolved. CDR1 and CDR2 (germline): MDHEN, SYDVKM. Trimming cost V 4 bases and J 0 bases, with 7 bases left between them. CDR3 length: 15 amino acids. CDR3 in amino acids: CASSSDFSYNSPLHY. CDR3 DNA sequence: TGTGCCAGCAGTTCCGACTTCTCCTATAATTCACCCCTCCACTAT.

This clonotype was detected many times. The chain employs TRBV30 and TRBJ2-3, with no clear D. Germline V lookup: CDR1 GTSNPN, CDR2 SVGIG (reference sequence). The CDR3 covers 14 residues. V was shortened by 0 bases and J by 1 base, with 8 bases between the two germline ends. This CDR3 is CAWSVTTRTDTQYF. The CDR3 DNA follows: TGTGCCTGGAGTGTGACCACACGCACAGATACGCAGTATTTT.

This clonotype was seen more than once but under ten times. J is TRBJ2-7 and V is TRBV30; TRBD2 matches 8 bases. CDR1 and CDR2 from the germline V gene are GTSNPN and SVGIG (reference sequence). The CDR3 totals 13 residues. J gave up 3 bases and V 3 bases, and 4 bases lay outside the gene matches. For the CDR3, the DNA is TGTGCCTGGAGCTCGAGCGGGGGCTACGAGCAGTACTTC. Its protein is CAWSSSGGYEQYF. Variable domain in full (rest from reference TRBV30 and TRBJ2-7): SQTIHQWPATLVQPVGSPLSLECTVEGTSNPNLYWYRQAAGRGLQLLFYSVGIGQISSEVPQNLSASRPQDRQFILSSKKLLLSDSGFYLCAWSSSGGYEQYFGPGTRLTVT.

The rearrangement links TRBV15 to TRBJ2-7; D not certain. Germline V gives CDR1 LNHNV, CDR2 YYDKDF (reference sequence). V was trimmed by 3 bases and J by 2 bases, leaving 8 bases between them. The CDR3 runs to 13 residues. The CDR3 is CATSRTRTYEQYF. For the CDR3, the DNA is TGTGCCACCAGCAGGACACGTACCTACGAGCAGTACTTC.

Comments on this clonotype: Being one base from a much bigger clone, this may be a read error. The final CDR3 position lacks the conserved phenylalanine or tryptophan, pointing to a likely read error. This chain links TRBV6-7 with TRBJ1-1, with TRBD1 as a possible D gene (6 bases). TRBV6-7 is noted as an ORF with a role that remains uncertain. V gave up 2 bases and J gave up 6 bases, with 13 bases separating them. The CDR3 has 14 amino acids. The CDR3 protein is CASSYTTGYAEAFV. In DNA form, the CDR3 reads TGTGCCAGCAGTTACACCACAGGGTACGCTGAAGCTTTCGTT.

This clonotype was seen ten or more times. The rearrangement uses TRBV2 and TRBJ2-2, with a weak D call TRBD1 (5 bases). Germline values: CDR1 SNHLY, CDR2 FYNNEI. V lost 5 bases and J lost 1, with 5 bases in between. The CDR3 totals 13 residues. CDR3 nucleotide sequence: TGTGCCAGCAGTAGGGGGAACACCGGGGAGCTGTTTTTT. It codes for CASSRGNTGELFF. The whole variable domain, filled in from reference TRBV2 and TRBJ2-2, reads EPEVTQTPSHQVTQMGQEVILRCVPISNHLYFYWYRQILGQKVEFLVSFYNNEISEKSEIFDDQFSVERPDGSNFTLKIRSTKLEDSAMYFCASSRGNTGELFFGEGSRLTVL.

Comment on this clonotype: This CDR3 fails to terminate in the conserved phenylalanine or tryptophan, so it likely reflects a read error. The chain carries TRBV27 and TRBJ1-5; D is unclear. CDR3 size: 17 residues. Germline CDR1 reads MNHEY; CDR2 reads SMNVEV (reference sequence). Trimming removed 2 bases from V and 0 bases from J, with 14 bases in between. The CDR3 DNA is TGTGCCAGCAGTTTAACGGCAGAAGGGTATAGCAATCAGCCCCAGCATTGT. Translating gives CASSLTAEGYSNQPQHC.

The genes are TRBV19 and TRBJ2-1; 9 nucleotides align to TRBD2. The germline CDR1 and CDR2 sequences are LNHDA and SQIVND (reference sequence). The CDR3 contains 15 residues. After removal of 3 bases from V and 9 bases from J, the junction contained 9 bases not matched to a gene. CDR3: CASSMEAGGPSEQFF. DNA of the CDR3: TGTGCCAGTAGTATGGAGGCGGGAGGGCCGAGTGAGCAGTTCTTC.

This clonotype was counted at least ten times. The rearrangement uses TRBV29-1 and TRBJ1-1; D is unclear. Germline loops: CDR1 SQVTM, CDR2 ANQGSEA. The CDR3 is 12 amino acids. The ends were cut back, 3 bases at V and 6 bases at J, with 11 bases in the middle. The CDR3 spells CSVEGYKAEAFF. CDR3 bases: TGCAGCGTTGAGGGGTACAAGGCTGAAGCTTTCTTT.

The chain couples TRBV30 to TRBJ2-7; D gene unclear. This CDR3 comprises 12 residues. V dropped 2 bases and J dropped 1 base, with 6 bases sitting between them. CDR1 and CDR2 (germline): GTSNPN, SVGIG (reference sequence). The CDR3 bases are TGTGCCTGGAGTTCGGCTTCCTACGAGCAGTACTTC. It translates to CAWSSASYEQYF. The whole variable domain, filled in from reference TRBV30 and TRBJ2-7, reads SQTIHQWPATLVQPVGSPLSLECTVEGTSNPNLYWYRQAAGRGLQLLFYSVGIGQISSEVPQNLSASRPQDRQFILSSKKLLLSDSGFYLCAWSSASYEQYFGPGTRLTVT.

This clonotype was counted many times. The V gene is TRBV25-1, the J gene TRBJ1-1; 7 bases are a match to TRBD1. Germline V gene lookup returns CDR1 MGHDK and CDR2 SYGVNS. V was clipped by 4 bases and J by 2 bases; unmatched bases: 4. This CDR3 spans 14 amino acids. The CDR3 coding sequence is TGTGCCAGCAGTGCCCGGGACAGAAACACTGAAGCTTTCTTT. This sequence encodes CASSARDRNTEAFF.

This clonotype came up a few times. The chain recombines TRBV6-2 or TRBV6-3 with TRBJ1-6; a weak D match, TRBD1 (5 bases). Germline CDR1 reads MNHEY; CDR2 reads SVGEGT. CDR3 length: 14 residues. V shed 6 bases and J shed 10 bases, with 16 bases lying between them. The DNA of the CDR3 is TGTGCCAGCAGACCCGGTGTCCGGGGGTCACCCCTCCACTTT. Translating gives CASRPGVRGSPLHF.